This TCR beta chain derives from a study of T cell responses to AZD1222 COVID-19 vaccine. Study-level results: Per reports, nearly half of all spike-specific TCRs target regions that are unmutated in variants. Donors in the cohort were predominantly white British and more often female, and clonal diversity was possibly underestimated.

CDR1 SNHLY and CDR2 FYNNEI come from the germline V gene. Trimming took off 7 bases at V and 3 bases at J, with 16 bases between the two ends. The length of the CDR3 is 14 residues. The repertoire was sequenced with immunoSEQ multiplex PCR; TCRdb's copy has only in-frame clones and lacks some. The top ten clones hold approximately 4.5% of a sample with around 150,000 clones, more than 75% of them seen once. Regarding this clone: Its antigen is still unknown.

The material sequenced was peripheral blood, taken 28 days after the second AZD1222 dose. This chain joins TRBV2 and TRBJ2-7; D might be TRBD1 (5 bases). This TCR derives from an adult who received the AZD1222 COVID-19 vaccine. The CDR3 reads CASIGADLIYEQYF. In DNA, the CDR3 is TGTGCCAGCATTGGGGCGGATTTGATCTACGAGCAGTACTTC.